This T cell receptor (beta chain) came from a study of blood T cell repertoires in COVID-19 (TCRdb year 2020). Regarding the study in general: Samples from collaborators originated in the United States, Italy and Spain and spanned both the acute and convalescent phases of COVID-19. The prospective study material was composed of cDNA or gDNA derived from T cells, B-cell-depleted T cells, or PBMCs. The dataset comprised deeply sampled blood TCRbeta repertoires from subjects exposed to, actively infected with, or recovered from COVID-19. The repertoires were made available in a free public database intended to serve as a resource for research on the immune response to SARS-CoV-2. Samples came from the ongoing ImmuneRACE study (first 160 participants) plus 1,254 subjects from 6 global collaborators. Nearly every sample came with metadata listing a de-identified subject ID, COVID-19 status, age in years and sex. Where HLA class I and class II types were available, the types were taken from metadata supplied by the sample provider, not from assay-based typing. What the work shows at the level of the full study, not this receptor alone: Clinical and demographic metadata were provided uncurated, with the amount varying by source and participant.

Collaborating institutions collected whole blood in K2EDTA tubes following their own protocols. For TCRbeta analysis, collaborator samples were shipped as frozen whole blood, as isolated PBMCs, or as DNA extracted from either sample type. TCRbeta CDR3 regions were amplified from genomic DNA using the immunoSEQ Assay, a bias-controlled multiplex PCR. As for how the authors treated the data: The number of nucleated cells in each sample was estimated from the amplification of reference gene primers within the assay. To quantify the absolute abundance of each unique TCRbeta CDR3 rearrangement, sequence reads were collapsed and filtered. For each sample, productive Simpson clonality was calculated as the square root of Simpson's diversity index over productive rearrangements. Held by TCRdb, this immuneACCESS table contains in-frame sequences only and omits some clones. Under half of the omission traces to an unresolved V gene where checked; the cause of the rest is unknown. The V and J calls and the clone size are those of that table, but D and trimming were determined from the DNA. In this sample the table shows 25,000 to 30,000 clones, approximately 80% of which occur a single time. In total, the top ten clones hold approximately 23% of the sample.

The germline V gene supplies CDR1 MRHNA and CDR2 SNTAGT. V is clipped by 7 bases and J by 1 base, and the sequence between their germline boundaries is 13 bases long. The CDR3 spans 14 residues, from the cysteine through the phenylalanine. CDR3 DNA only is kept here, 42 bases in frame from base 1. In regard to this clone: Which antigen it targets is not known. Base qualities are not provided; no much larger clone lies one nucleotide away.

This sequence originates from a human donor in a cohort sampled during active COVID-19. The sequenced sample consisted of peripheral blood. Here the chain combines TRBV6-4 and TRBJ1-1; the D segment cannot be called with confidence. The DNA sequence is TGTGCCAGCACTCCCGCCCCCGGGAACACTGAAGCTTTCTTT. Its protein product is CASTPAPGNTEAFF.